One sample yielded the 8 T cell receptor beta chains listed below, sequenced in a study of cytomegalovirus exposure and HLA in healthy donors. Some clones are missing from TCRdb's copy, which holds only in-frame ones; the method was immunoSEQ multiplex PCR. The repertoire includes under 250,000 clones, roughly 91% of them detected once, and about 2% sits in the top ten. Sample: PBMCs. These receptors were obtained from a woman aged 18-30 years in good health and CMV-seropositive.

This chain uses TRBV5-1 with TRBJ2-7; D is perhaps TRBD2 (5 bases). Looked up from germline, CDR1 is SGHRS and CDR2 is YFSETQ. Trimming shortened V by 6 bases and J by 5 bases, and 24 bases separated the two germline ends. The CDR3 sequence is 16 residues long. CDR3 bases: TGCGCCAGCACTCCTGGTGGAGAGGGAAGACGAGACGAGCAGTACTTC. Translating gives CASTPGGEGRRDEQYF.

The chain joins TRBV7-8 to TRBJ2-5, with TRBD2 matching 8 bases. The CDR3 totals 15 residues. Trimming cost V 6 bases and J 5 bases; bases outside gene matches: 11. The V gene's germline CDR1 is SGHVS and CDR2 FQNEAQ. This CDR3 is CASRPIAGTGETQYF. CDR3 nucleotide sequence: TGTGCCAGCAGACCAATAGCGGGAACGGGTGAGACCCAGTACTTC.

J is TRBJ2-7 and V is TRBV30; D may be TRBD2 (6 bases). This CDR3 is built from 17 residues. In germline, CDR1 is GTSNPN, CDR2 SVGIG (reference sequence). V lost 2 bases and J lost 2, with 22 bases in between. This CDR3 is CAWSRYIFSGAAYEQYF. In DNA form, the CDR3 reads TGTGCCTGGAGTCGCTACATCTTTAGCGGAGCTGCCTACGAGCAGTACTTC.

CDR3 DNA sequence: TGTGCCATCAGTGAGTCGGGACAGGGTTTCAACGAGCAGTACTTC. As protein: CAISESGQGFNEQYF. This rearrangement joins TRBV10-3 to TRBJ2-7; 9 bases align to TRBD1. Germline assignment: CDR1 ENHRY and CDR2 SYGVKD. The CDR3 contains 15 residues. With 0 bases clipped from V and 5 bases from J, the junction kept 5 bases outside the gene matches.

The chain employs TRBV19 and TRBJ2-1; D uncertain. CDR3 length: 15 residues. From germline, CDR1 is LNHDA and CDR2 SQIVND (reference sequence). V lost 5 bases, J lost 3 bases, and 14 bases lay in between. The CDR3 DNA is TGTGCCAGTAGTTATTTTGGGCAGATCTACAATGAGCAGTTCTTC. Translated: CASSYFGQIYNEQFF.

This chain connects TRBV6-5 to TRBJ2-7; 7 bases match TRBD2. Germline assignment: CDR1 MNHEY and CDR2 SVGAGI. This CDR3 spans 14 amino acids. Germline trimming cut 5 bases from V and 4 bases from J; bases unmatched to any gene: 8. This chain's CDR3 is CASSIGGRGYEQYF. DNA for the CDR3: TGTGCCAGCAGTATTGGCGGGAGAGGTTACGAGCAGTACTTC.

The chain employs TRBV6-1 and TRBJ2-2; 9 bases agree with TRBD1. Germline V gene sequence: CDR1 MNHNS, CDR2 SASEGT. The CDR3 has 16 amino acids. Germline trimming cut 2 bases from V and 8 bases from J; bases unmatched to any gene: 9. The CDR3 DNA is TGTGCCAGCAGTGAAAGGGGGACAGGGATCTTTGGGGAGCTGTTTTTT. As protein: CASSERGTGIFGELFF.

The chain recombines TRBV27 with TRBJ2-3; tentatively, D is TRBD1 (5 bases). Between the trimmed V and J ends, which lost 4 bases and 6 bases, there was a span of 14 bases. Germline V gene lookup returns CDR1 MNHEY and CDR2 SMNVEV (reference sequence). The length of the CDR3 is 14 residues. CDR3 sequence (DNA): TGTGCCAGCAGTTCTGGGGCAGGATGGGATACGCAGTATTTT. Translated: CASSSGAGWDTQYF.